Given below is one TCR beta chain in context. Its antigen remains unidentified. Per-nucleotide qualities are absent, and no much larger clonotype sits a single base away. This entry comes from a study of response to subunit inactivated influenza vaccine (dated by TCRdb to 2017 to 2018). For the study in its entirety: Deep quantitative T cell receptor repertoire profiling was used in the study to track responses to a trivalent subunit inactivated influenza vaccine.

V lost 5 bases and J lost 1 base; the stretch between them is 14 bases long. The germline V gene (reference sequence) specifies SEHNR as CDR1 and FQNEAQ as CDR2. Reading from cysteine to phenylalanine, the CDR3 counts 16 amino acids. Only the CDR3 portion is preserved as DNA: 48 bases, with reading frame beginning at the first base. The paper as a whole reports these results and caveats: According to the authors, only a limited number of new T cells may be recruited by each seasonal influenza vaccination.

Library generation was performed with RT-PCR. The sequencing machine was an Illumina HiSeq 2500. TCRdb redid the processing of the public reads, applying fastp at Q25 and MiXCR, and retained in-frame beta chains. Rows matching on CDR3 protein sequence are summarized as one entry with the most common DNA and genes. The sample data list more than 550,000 distinct CDR3 sequences, and around 11% of these were observed just once. The top ten clones comprise about 11% of the sample. The data were also submitted as part of a second study, on T cells expressing NK-cell markers. In that second paper, the authors write: TCR beta cDNA libraries were made by 5'RACE template switching that added a universal primer site and unique molecular identifiers. About eight donors provided sorted CD3+CD56+NKG2C+, CD3+CD56+NKG2C- and CD3+CD56-NKG2C+ T-cell subsets, whose TCR beta-chain repertoires were profiled. Of the eight sequenced donors, seven were found to be HCMV-seropositive and one was found to be HCMV-seronegative. To restrict sorting to alphabetaTCR-expressing T cells, an anti-gammadeltaTCR antibody was added in several experiments. In roughly 6 donors, the dominant CD3+CD56+NKG2C+ clonotypes ranked among the top 10 CD8+ clonotypes, making up about 1.0-8% of CD8+ T cells. Those dominant clonotypes were again the most abundant among CD3+CD56-NKG2C+ cells in several donors, at roughly 28.3-60.1%. Whether the expanded NKG2C-expressing T cell clones were specific for HCMV antigens was left unclear. The study sequenced eight donors, all healthy volunteers chosen at random: three men and five women. A commercial ELISA kit detecting HCMV-specific IgG in serum was used to determine HCMV serostatus. Peripheral blood mononuclear cells were isolated from blood by Ficoll density gradient centrifugation. Bulk peripheral blood T-cell repertoires were additionally sequenced from unsorted PBMC for 5 or 6 donors. Priming for cDNA synthesis came from the TCR beta constant segment, and two successive PCR amplification steps followed. The libraries were sequenced on Illumina HiSeq 2000/2500, MiSeq or NextSeq, producing 2 x 150 bp reads. MIGEC was used to demultiplex reads and group reads by UMI, and MiTCR was used to assemble and quantify clonotypes. To exclude erroneous sequences, any TCR cDNA sequence not supported by at least two reads was discarded. The tcR package was used for downstream repertoire analysis, with clonotypes matched between fractions based on CDR3 nucleotide sequence plus V segment. VDJmatch was used to annotate antigen specificity against VDJdb, with one amino acid substitution in CDR3 allowed.

The TCR was taken from a man aged 50 to 59 who received an inactivated influenza vaccine. Donor details come from another sample of the same person, matched by shared clones. The sequence is built from TRBV7-9 and TRBJ2-2; matching of 6 bases hints at TRBD1 as the D gene. The source material was PBMCs from blood, sampled on the day of vaccination. In nucleotide form, the sequence is TGTGCCAGCAGCCCCTACAGGGTTCGGAACACCGGGGAGCTGTTTTTT. Its product reads: CASSPYRVRNTGELFF.